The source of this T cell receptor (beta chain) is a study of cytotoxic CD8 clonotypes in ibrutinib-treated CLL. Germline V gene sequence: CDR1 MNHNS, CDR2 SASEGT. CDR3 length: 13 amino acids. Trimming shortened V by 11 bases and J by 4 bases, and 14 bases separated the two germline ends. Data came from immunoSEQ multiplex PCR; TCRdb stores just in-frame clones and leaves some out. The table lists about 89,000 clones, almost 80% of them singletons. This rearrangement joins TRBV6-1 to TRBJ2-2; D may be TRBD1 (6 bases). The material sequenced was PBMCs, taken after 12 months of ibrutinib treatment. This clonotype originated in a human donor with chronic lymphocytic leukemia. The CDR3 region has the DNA TGTGCCCGACAAAACAGGGCCACCGGGGAGCTGTTTTTT. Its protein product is CARQNRATGELFF.